This entry is about one TCR beta chain. What it binds is unknown. This record comes from a study of PD-1 blockade in classical Hodgkin lymphoma. As for the study in general: Patients received nivolumab 3 mg/kg intravenously every 2 weeks.

Time point defined: cycle 4 day 1 (C4D1), after 6 weeks of nivolumab. Each patient's relapse followed autologous stem cell transplantation, and brentuximab vedotin exposure varied. Unmatched junction bases numbered 5, after V lost 5 bases and J lost 8 bases. This CDR3 has 12 residues. The germline V gene encodes CDR1 SQVTM and CDR2 ANQGSEA. Libraries were prepared by immunoSEQ multiplex PCR; TCRdb keeps only in-frame clonotypes and omits some of them. This table has 80,000 to 100,000 clones, roughly 91% appearing once. Study findings and constraints: Partial responders and progressors had significantly lower baseline TCR diversity.

This receptor was identified in a human donor with classical Hodgkin lymphoma. Sequencing was performed on peripheral blood mononuclear cells (PBMCs), taken before the fourth cycle of nivolumab. The chain uses TRBV29-1 and TRBJ1-2, with 10 bases matching TRBD1. The CDR3 DNA follows: TGCAGCGTTACGACAGGGGGCCTCGGCTACACCTTC. Protein sequence: CSVTTGGLGYTF.